This TCR beta chain was captured in a study of memory CD4+ T cells and cytomegalovirus serostatus. Points from the study as a whole: Median bootstrapped AUC for CMV status was approximately 0.95 originally, 0.9 to 0.93 US-trained.

CDR1 and CDR2 from the germline V gene are MGHRA and YSYEKL. CDR3 length equals 17 residues. V was shortened by 5 bases and J by 0 bases, with 17 bases between the two germline ends. Clones were sequenced by immunoSEQ multiplex PCR, and TCRdb holds only the in-frame ones, with some missing. Counted here are approximately 65,000 clones, over 60% occurring once; the ten biggest clones make up roughly 1%. Single viable CD3+CD4+CD8-CD45RO+ cells were sorted as the memory CD4+ T cells. Donors' CMV status reflects serum IgG against pp150, pp28, p38, p52. A remark on this clone: What it binds is not known.

This receptor was identified in an adult in good health and CMV-seronegative. What was sequenced was memory CD4+ T cells from blood. This rearrangement joins TRBV4-1 to TRBJ1-3; weak D call: TRBD1 (6 bases). This CDR3 is CASSSTGTPTSGNTIYF. DNA for the CDR3: TGCGCCAGCAGCTCCACCGGGACACCTACCTCTGGAAACACCATATATTTT.